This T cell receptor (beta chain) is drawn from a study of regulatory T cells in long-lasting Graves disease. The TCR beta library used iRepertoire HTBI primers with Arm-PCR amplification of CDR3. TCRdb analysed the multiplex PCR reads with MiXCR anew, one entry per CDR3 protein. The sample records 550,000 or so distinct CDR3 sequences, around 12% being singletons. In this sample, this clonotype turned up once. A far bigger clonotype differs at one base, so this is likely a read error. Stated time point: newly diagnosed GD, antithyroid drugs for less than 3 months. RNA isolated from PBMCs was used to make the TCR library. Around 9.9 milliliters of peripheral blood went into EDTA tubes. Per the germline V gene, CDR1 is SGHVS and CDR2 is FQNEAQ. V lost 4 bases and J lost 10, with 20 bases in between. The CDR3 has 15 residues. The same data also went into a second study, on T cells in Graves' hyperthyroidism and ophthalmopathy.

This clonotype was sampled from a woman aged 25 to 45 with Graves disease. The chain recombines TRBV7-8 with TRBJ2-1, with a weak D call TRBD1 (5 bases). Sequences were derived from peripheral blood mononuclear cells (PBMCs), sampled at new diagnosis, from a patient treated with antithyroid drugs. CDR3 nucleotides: TGTGCCAGCAGCTCGGGCAGGGATGGGATTTGGGAGCAGTTCTTC. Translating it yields CASSSGRDGIWEQFF.